A single sample is the source of the 4 T cell receptor beta chains below, sequenced in a study of T cell responses to AZD1222 COVID-19 vaccine. TCRdb's table, derived via immunoSEQ multiplex PCR, lists solely in-frame clones and lacks some. The sample includes more than 150,000 clones, more than 85% of them seen just once. Material: peripheral blood, obtained 28 days after the second AZD1222 dose. These receptors originate from an adult who received the AZD1222 COVID-19 vaccine.

This clone was observed a few times. This CDR3 is CASNQELNTEAFF. Here the CDR3 DNA reads TGTGCCAGCAACCAGGAACTGAACACTGAAGCTTTCTTT. The chain uses TRBV2 and TRBJ1-1; D is unresolved. CDR1 SNHLY and CDR2 FYNNEI come from the germline V gene. V gave up 7 bases and J gave up 0 bases, with 9 bases separating them. The CDR3 length is 13 residues.

The chain combines TRBV19 with TRBJ2-1, with D possibly being TRBD1 or TRBD2 (5 bases each). Germline loops: CDR1 LNHDA, CDR2 SQIVND (reference sequence). CDR3 length: 14 residues. Trimming pared 4 bases from V and 0 bases from J, leaving 7 bases between. The CDR3 loop reads CASSRGPSYNEQFF. CDR3 DNA: TGTGCCAGTAGTAGGGGACCCTCCTACAATGAGCAGTTCTTC.

This clone is a singleton in its sample. The J gene is TRBJ1-6, the V gene TRBV9; possibly TRBD1 for D (6 bases). This CDR3 spans 17 amino acids. In germline, CDR1 is SGDLS, CDR2 YYNGEE. V lost 0 bases and J lost 12, with 22 bases in between. This chain's CDR3 is CASSVGGGGQGNQPLHF. The CDR3 bases are TGTGCCAGCAGCGTAGGGGGCGGAGGGCAGGGGAATCAACCCCTCCACTTT.

The chain employs TRBV18 and TRBJ2-7, with 9 bases matching TRBD1. This CDR3 has 15 residues. Germline assignment: CDR1 KGHSH and CDR2 LQKENI. Trimming cost V 0 bases and J 3 bases; bases outside gene matches: 3. In DNA, the CDR3 is TGTGCCAGCTCACCACCTGAGGGACAGGGCTACGAGCAGTACTTC. As protein: CASSPPEGQGYEQYF.